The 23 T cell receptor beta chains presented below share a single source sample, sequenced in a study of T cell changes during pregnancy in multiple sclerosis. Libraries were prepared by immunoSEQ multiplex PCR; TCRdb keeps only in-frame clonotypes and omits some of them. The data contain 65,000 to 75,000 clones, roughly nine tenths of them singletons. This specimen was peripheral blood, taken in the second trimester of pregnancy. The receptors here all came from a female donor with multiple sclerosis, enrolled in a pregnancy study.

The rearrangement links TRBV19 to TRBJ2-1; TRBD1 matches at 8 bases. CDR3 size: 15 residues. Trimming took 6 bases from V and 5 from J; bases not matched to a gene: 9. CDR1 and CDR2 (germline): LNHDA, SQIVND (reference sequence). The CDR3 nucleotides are TGTGCCAGTAGCCGCACAGGGGGACTCAACAATGAGCAGTTCTTC. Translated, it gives CASSRTGGLNNEQFF. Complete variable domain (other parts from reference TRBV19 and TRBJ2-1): DGGITQSPKYLFRKEGQNVTLSCEQNLNHDAMYWYRQDPGQGLRLIYYSQIVNDFQKGDIAEGYSVSREKKESFPLTVTSAQKNPTAFYLCASSRTGGLNNEQFFGPGTRLTVL.

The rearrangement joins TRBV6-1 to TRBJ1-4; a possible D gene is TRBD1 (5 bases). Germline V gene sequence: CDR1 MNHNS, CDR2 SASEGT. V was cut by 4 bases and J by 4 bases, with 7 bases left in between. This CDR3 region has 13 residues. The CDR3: CASSAGNNEKLFF. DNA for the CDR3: TGTGCCAGCAGTGCAGGGAATAATGAAAAACTGTTTTTT.

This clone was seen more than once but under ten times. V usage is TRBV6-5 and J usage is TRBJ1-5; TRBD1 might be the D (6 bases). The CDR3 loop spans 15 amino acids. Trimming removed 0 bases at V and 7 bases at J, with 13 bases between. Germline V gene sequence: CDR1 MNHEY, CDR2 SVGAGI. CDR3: CASSYSSNRDQPQHF. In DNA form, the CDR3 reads TGTGCCAGCAGTTACTCCTCAAACAGGGACCAGCCCCAGCATTTT.

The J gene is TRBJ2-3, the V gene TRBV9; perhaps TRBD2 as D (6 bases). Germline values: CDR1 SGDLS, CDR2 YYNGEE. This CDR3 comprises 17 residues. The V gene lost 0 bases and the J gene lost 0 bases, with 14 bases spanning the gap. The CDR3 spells CASSVGAAGTSTDTQYF. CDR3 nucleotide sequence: TGTGCCAGCAGCGTAGGGGCTGCGGGGACTAGCACAGATACGCAGTATTTT. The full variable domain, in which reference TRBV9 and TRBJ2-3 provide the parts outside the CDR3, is DSGVTQTPKHLITATGQRVTLRCSPRSGDLSVYWYQQSLDQGLQFLIQYYNGEERAKGNILERFSAQQFPDLHSELNLSSLELGDSALYFCASSVGAAGTSTDTQYFGPGTRLTVL.

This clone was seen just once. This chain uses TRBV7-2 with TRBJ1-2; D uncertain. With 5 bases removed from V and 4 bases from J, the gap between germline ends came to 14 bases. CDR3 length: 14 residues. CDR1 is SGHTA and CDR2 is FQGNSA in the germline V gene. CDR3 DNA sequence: TGTGCCAGCAGCCGTCCCGGAGTTATCTATGGCTACACCTTC. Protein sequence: CASSRPGVIYGYTF.

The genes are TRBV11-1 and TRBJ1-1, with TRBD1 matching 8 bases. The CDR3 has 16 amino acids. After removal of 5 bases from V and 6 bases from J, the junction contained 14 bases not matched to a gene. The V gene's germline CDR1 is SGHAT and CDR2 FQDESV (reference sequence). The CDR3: CASSLTLQGGRSEAFF. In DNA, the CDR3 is TGTGCCAGCAGCCTGACCTTACAGGGGGGCAGATCTGAAGCTTTCTTT.

The CDR3 DNA reads TGTGCCAGCAGCCTAACAGGGTTCCGGAATCAGCCCCAGCATTTT. Translation gives CASSLTGFRNQPQHF. The genes are TRBV7-9 and TRBJ1-5; perhaps TRBD1 as D (6 bases). Germline values: CDR1 SEHNR, CDR2 FQNEAQ (reference sequence). This CDR3 has 15 amino acids. The V and J ends lost 5 bases and 4 bases respectively, with 15 bases between them.

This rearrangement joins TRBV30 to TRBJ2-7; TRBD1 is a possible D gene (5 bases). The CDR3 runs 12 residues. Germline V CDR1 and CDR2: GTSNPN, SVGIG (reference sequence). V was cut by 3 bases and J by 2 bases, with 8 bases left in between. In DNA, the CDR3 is TGTGCCTGGAGAGGGGCCGCCTACGAGCAGTACTTC. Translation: CAWRGAAYEQYF.

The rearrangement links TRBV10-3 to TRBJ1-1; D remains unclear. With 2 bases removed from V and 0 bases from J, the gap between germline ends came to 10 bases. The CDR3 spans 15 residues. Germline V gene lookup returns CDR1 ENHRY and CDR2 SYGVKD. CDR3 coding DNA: TGTGCCATCAGTGAGGGTACAGCTTTGAACACTGAAGCTTTCTTT. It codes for CAISEGTALNTEAFF.

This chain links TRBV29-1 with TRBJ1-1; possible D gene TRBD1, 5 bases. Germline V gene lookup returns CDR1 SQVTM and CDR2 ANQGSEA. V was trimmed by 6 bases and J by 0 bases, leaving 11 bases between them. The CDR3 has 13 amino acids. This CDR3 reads CSVTQGLNTEAFF. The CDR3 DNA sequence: TGCAGCGTCACTCAGGGTTTGAACACTGAAGCTTTCTTT.

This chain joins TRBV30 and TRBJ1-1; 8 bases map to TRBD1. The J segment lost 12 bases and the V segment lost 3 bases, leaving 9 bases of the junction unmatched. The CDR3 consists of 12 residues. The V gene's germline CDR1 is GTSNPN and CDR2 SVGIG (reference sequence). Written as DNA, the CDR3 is TGTGCCTGGAGAATAGAGGACAGGGAAACTTTCTTT. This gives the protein CAWRIEDRETFF.

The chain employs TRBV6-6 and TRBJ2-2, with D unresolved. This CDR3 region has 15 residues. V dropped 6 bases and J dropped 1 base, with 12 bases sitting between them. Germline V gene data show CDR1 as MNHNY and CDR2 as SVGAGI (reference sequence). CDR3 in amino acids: CASSPLDWNTGELFF. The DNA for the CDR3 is TGTGCCAGCAGCCCACTCGACTGGAACACCGGGGAGCTGTTTTTT.

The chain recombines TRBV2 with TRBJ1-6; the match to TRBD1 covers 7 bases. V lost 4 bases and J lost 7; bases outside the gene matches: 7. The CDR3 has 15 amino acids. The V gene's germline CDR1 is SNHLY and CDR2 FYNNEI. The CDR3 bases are TGTGCCAGCAGTGGCCTATCGACAGGGAATTCACCCCTCCACTTT. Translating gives CASSGLSTGNSPLHF.

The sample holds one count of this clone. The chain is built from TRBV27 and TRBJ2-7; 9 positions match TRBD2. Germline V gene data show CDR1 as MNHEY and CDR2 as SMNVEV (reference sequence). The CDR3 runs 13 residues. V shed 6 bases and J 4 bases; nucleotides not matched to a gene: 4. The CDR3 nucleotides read TGTGCCAGCAGCCCGGGACTAGCATACGAGCAGTACTTC. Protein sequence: CASSPGLAYEQYF.

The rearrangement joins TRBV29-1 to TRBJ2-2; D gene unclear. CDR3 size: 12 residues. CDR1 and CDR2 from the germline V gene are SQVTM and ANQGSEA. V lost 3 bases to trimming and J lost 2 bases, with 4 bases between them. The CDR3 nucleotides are TGCAGCGTTGACAGAAACACCGGGGAGCTGTTTTTT. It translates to CSVDRNTGELFF.

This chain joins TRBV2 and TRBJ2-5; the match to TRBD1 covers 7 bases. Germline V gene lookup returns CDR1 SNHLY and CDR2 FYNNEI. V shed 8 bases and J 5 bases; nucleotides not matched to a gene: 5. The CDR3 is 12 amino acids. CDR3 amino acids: CASEGAWETQYF. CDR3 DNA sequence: TGTGCCAGCGAGGGGGCTTGGGAGACCCAGTACTTC.

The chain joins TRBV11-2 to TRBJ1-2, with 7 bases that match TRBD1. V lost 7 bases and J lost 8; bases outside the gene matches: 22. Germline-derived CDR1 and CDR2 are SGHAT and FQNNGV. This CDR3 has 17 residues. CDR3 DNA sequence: TGTGCCAGCAAAACTTTTCGGCAGACAGGGAGAGGATCGGGCTACACCTTC. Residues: CASKTFRQTGRGSGYTF.

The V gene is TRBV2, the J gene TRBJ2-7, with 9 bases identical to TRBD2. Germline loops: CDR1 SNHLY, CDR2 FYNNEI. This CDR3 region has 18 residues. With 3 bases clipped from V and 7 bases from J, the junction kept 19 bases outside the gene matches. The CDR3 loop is CASSDPGRVLAGRLEQYF. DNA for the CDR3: TGTGCCAGCAGTGATCCGGGGCGAGTTCTAGCGGGGCGCCTTGAGCAGTACTTC. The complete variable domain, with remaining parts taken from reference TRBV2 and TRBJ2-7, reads EPEVTQTPSHQVTQMGQEVILRCVPISNHLYFYWYRQILGQKVEFLVSFYNNEISEKSEIFDDQFSVERPDGSNFTLKIRSTKLEDSAMYFCASSDPGRVLAGRLEQYFGPGTRLTVT.

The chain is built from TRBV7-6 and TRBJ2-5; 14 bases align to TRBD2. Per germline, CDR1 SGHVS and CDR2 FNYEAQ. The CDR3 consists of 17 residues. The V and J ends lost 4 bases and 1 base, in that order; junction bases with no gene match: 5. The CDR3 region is CASSSGLAGGPQETQYF. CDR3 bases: TGTGCCAGCAGCTCCGGACTAGCGGGAGGCCCCCAAGAGACCCAGTACTTC.

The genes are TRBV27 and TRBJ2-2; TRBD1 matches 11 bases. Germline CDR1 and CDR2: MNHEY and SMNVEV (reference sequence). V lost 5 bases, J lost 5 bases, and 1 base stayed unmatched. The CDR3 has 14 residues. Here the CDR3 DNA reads TGTGCCAGCAGTAGGGACAGGGGGACCGGGGAGCTGTTTTTT. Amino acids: CASSRDRGTGELFF.

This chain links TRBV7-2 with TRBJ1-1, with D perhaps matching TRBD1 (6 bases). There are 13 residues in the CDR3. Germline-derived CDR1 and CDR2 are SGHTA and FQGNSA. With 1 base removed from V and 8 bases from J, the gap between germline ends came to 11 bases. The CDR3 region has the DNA TGTGCCAGCAGCTTAGAAGACACAGGGGAAGCTTTCTTT. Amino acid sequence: CASSLEDTGEAFF.

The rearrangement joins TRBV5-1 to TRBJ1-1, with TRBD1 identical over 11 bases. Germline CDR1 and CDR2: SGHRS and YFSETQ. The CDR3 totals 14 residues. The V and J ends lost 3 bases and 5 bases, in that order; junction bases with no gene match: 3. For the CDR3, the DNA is TGCGCCAGCAGCTCAGGACAGGGGGCGACTGAAGCTTTCTTT. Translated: CASSSGQGATEAFF. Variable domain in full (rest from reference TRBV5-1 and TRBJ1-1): KAGVTQTPRYLIKTRGQQVTLSCSPISGHRSVSWYQQTPGQGLQFLFEYFSETQRNKGNFPGRFSGRQFSNSRSEMNVSTLELGDSALYLCASSSGQGATEAFFGQGTRLTVV.

The CDR3 loop reads CSVLTSGRNEQFF. Written as DNA, the CDR3 is TGCAGCGTATTGACTAGCGGGCGGAATGAGCAGTTCTTC. The V call is TRBV29-1, the J call TRBJ2-1, with 10 nucleotides matching TRBD2. After removal of 6 bases from V and 7 bases from J, the junction contained 6 bases not matched to a gene. The CDR3 length is 13 residues. Germline V gene lookup returns CDR1 SQVTM and CDR2 ANQGSEA.